The 10 T cell receptor beta chains presented below share a single source sample, sequenced in a study of shared clonotypes between healthy human individuals. Produced via immunoSEQ multiplex PCR; TCRdb's table is partial and in-frame only. Here the sample spans over 2 million clones, 85% to 95% being singletons. The sample consisted of naive CD4+ T cells sorted from blood. Subset of the sample: CD45RA+ positively selected. These receptors originate from a man between 18 and 35 years old in good health.

The CDR3 DNA is TGTGCCATCAGTGGGGCCCCCGGGACAGGGGTATGGTATGGCTACACCTTC. Translating it yields CAISGAPGTGVWYGYTF. V and J are TRBV10-3 and TRBJ1-2, with 10 bases aligning to TRBD1. V shed 4 bases, J shed 5 bases, and the junction held 13 bases outside the gene matches. Germline V gene sequence: CDR1 ENHRY, CDR2 SYGVKD. The CDR3 loop spans 17 amino acids.

The CDR3 nucleotides read TGCGCCAGCAGCGTGGACAGAGCGGACACTGAAGCTTTCTTT. Protein sequence: CASSVDRADTEAFF. The J gene is TRBJ1-1, the V gene TRBV5-1, with a tentative D call TRBD1 (6 bases). Trimming took 4 bases from V and 3 from J, leaving 13 bases between them. The CDR3 extends over 14 amino acids. CDR1 is SGHRS and CDR2 is YFSETQ in the germline V gene.

V is TRBV5-1 and J is TRBJ1-1; D is unresolved. This CDR3 is 14 amino acids long. Germline CDR1 reads SGHRS; CDR2 reads YFSETQ. Trimming cost V 1 base and J 7 bases, with 14 bases left between them. Here the CDR3 reads CASSLTPAGGEAFF. The DNA for the CDR3 is TGCGCCAGCAGCTTGACGCCGGCGGGCGGTGAAGCTTTCTTT. Based on the CDR3 plus reference TRBV5-1 and TRBJ1-1, the full variable domain is KAGVTQTPRYLIKTRGQQVTLSCSPISGHRSVSWYQQTPGQGLQFLFEYFSETQRNKGNFPGRFSGRQFSNSRSEMNVSTLELGDSALYLCASSLTPAGGEAFFGQGTRLTVV.

This chain joins TRBV7-6 and TRBJ2-1, with 12 nucleotides matching TRBD2. This CDR3 spans 15 amino acids. The V gene's germline CDR1 is SGHVS and CDR2 FNYEAQ. The junction had 4 bases not matched to a gene; V was cut back by 2 bases and J by 8 bases. This chain's CDR3 is CASSLRTSGRHEQFF. The CDR3 DNA reads as TGTGCCAGCAGCTTAAGAACTAGCGGGAGGCATGAGCAGTTCTTC.

V gene TRBV6-1 combines with J gene TRBJ2-5, with 8 positions matching TRBD2. Germline values: CDR1 MNHNS, CDR2 SASEGT. The V and J ends lost 2 bases and 0 bases, in that order; junction bases with no gene match: 8. This CDR3 comprises 17 residues. The CDR3 coding sequence is TGTGCCAGCAGTGAATCCGCGGGGGGACCGTACCAAGAGACCCAGTACTTC. Its translation: CASSESAGGPYQETQYF.

The chain has TRBV2 and TRBJ2-3; 10 bases are a match to TRBD1. The CDR3 is 14 residues long. The J segment lost 3 bases and the V segment lost 8 bases, leaving 5 bases of the junction unmatched. Per germline, CDR1 SNHLY and CDR2 FYNNEI. The CDR3 sequence: CASRDRGQTDTQYF. CDR3 nucleotide sequence: TGTGCCAGCCGGGACAGGGGTCAAACAGATACGCAGTATTTT.

This clone has only one observation. This chain joins TRBV20-1 and TRBJ1-1, with D unclear. The CDR3 loop spans 11 amino acids. V dropped 5 bases and J dropped 10 bases, with 14 bases sitting between them. CDR1 and CDR2 (germline): DFQATT, SNEGSKA (reference sequence). CDR3 region: CSAAELYGAFF. CDR3 nucleotides: TGCAGTGCTGCAGAATTGTATGGAGCTTTCTTT.

The chain couples TRBV7-2 to TRBJ2-1, with 8 bases that match TRBD2. This CDR3 contains 17 residues. The germline CDR1 and CDR2 sequences are SGHTA and FQGNSA. The J segment lost 3 bases and the V segment lost 0 bases, leaving 7 bases of the junction unmatched. CDR3 nucleotides: TGTGCCAGCAGCTTAGCGCAAGCGGGAGTTATCTACAATGAGCAGTTCTTC. Translation: CASSLAQAGVIYNEQFF.

This clone was counted only a few times. The rearrangement uses TRBV19 and TRBJ1-6; a weak D match, TRBD1 (6 bases). The CDR3 length is 16 residues. The germline CDR1 and CDR2 sequences are LNHDA and SQIVND (reference sequence). V shed 8 bases and J shed 0 bases, with 14 bases lying between them. CDR3 loop: CASRGQGSSYNSPLHF. The CDR3 bases are TGTGCCAGTCGAGGGCAGGGGAGCTCCTATAATTCACCCCTCCACTTT. The whole variable domain, filled in from reference TRBV19 and TRBJ1-6, reads DGGITQSPKYLFRKEGQNVTLSCEQNLNHDAMYWYRQDPGQGLRLIYYSQIVNDFQKGDIAEGYSVSREKKESFPLTVTSAQKNPTAFYLCASRGQGSSYNSPLHFGNGTRLTVT.

The chain is built from TRBV6-6 and TRBJ1-6, with D unclear. V was pared by 0 bases and J by 9 bases, with 12 bases between. CDR3 size: 15 residues. Per the germline V gene, CDR1 is MNHNY and CDR2 is SVGAGI (reference sequence). The CDR3 region is CASSYSVGRGSPLHF. CDR3 nucleotide sequence: TGTGCCAGCAGTTACTCGGTAGGACGCGGTTCACCCCTCCACTTT.